The T cell receptor beta chain under discussion was sequenced for a study of T cell repertoires in cytomegalovirus infection. Study context: Indicated by public TCR beta signatures were CMV infection and matching HLA type.

General study points: The cumulative frequency of public TCR beta families distinguished individuals who carried CMV together with the relevant HLA.

To note about this clonotype: Its matching antigen is unknown.

Each CDR3 protein is one row after TCRdb ran MiXCR on the reads. The repertoire includes around 430,000 distinct CDR3 sequences, roughly 46% of them detected once, and just under 45% sits in the top ten. Per the germline V gene, CDR1 is MDHEN and CDR2 is SYDVKM. After removal of 3 bases from V and 0 bases from J, the junction contained 21 bases not matched to a gene. CDR3 length equals 22 residues. The receptor comes from a human donor in good health (CMV status not recorded). Some clones in this sample may be carry-over from other donors' samples. The rearrangement links TRBV28 to TRBJ2-4; TRBD1 agrees at 9 bases. The sample was cultured PBMCs, taken from culture after CMV antigen stimulation. The CDR3 sequence is CASSLFRDRVSFSFLAKNIQYF. The CDR3 DNA reads TGTGCCAGCAGTTTGTTCCGGGACAGGGTCTCCTTTTCCTTCCTAGCCAAAAACATTCAGTACTTC.